Shown below are 29 T cell receptor beta chains from a single sample sequenced in a study of cytotoxic CD8 clonotypes in ibrutinib-treated CLL. Clones were read by immunoSEQ multiplex PCR, and TCRdb kept only the in-frame ones, dropping some. The sample lists about 300,000 clones, less than 85% occurring once. The sample was PBMCs, taken at disease progression, from a patient treated with ibrutinib. The receptor source for this set is a human donor with chronic lymphocytic leukemia.

The chain employs TRBV9 and TRBJ2-2, with TRBD2 matching 10 bases. The CDR3 runs 18 residues. Trimming cost V 0 bases and J 5 bases; bases outside gene matches: 10. CDR1 and CDR2 from the germline V gene are SGDLS and YYNGEE. CDR3 region: CASSVAGAGGPLTGELFF. The CDR3 DNA reads TGTGCCAGCAGCGTAGCTGGAGCGGGGGGGCCTCTAACCGGGGAGCTGTTTTTT.

This chain uses TRBV4-3 with TRBJ1-1, with D unclear. Trimming stripped 0 bases from V and 8 bases from J, with 13 bases between. The CDR3 is made up of 14 amino acids. Germline CDR1 reads LGHNA; CDR2 reads YSLEER. The CDR3 coding sequence is TGCGCCAGCAGCCAAGAGTTATTTGGACTAGAAGCTTTCTTT. This gives the protein CASSQELFGLEAFF.

The chain has TRBV6-1 and TRBJ1-2; D may be TRBD1 (5 bases). The CDR3 consists of 15 residues. The ends were cut back, 1 base at V and 4 bases at J, with 13 bases in the middle. CDR1 is MNHNS, CDR2 SASEGT, per germline. CDR3 region: CASSEGWGAGYGYTF. The DNA for the CDR3 is TGTGCCAGCAGTGAAGGGTGGGGCGCCGGCTATGGCTACACCTTC.

Concerning this clone itself: This CDR3 is also generated by other DNA sequences in the sample. The chain combines TRBV5-4 with TRBJ2-5; D ambiguous. The CDR3 has 12 residues. Looked up from germline, CDR1 is SGHNT and CDR2 is YYREEE (reference sequence). V lost 0 bases to trimming and J lost 5 bases, with 5 bases between them. CDR3 sequence reads: CASSLDGETQYF. CDR3 in DNA: TGTGCCAGCAGCTTGGATGGTGAGACCCAGTACTTC.

The chain links TRBV21-1 to TRBJ1-1. TRBV21-1 is flagged as a pseudogene. The CDR3 is 15 amino acids. The CDR3 spells CASSKGLEVKTEAFF. The CDR3 DNA is TGTGCCAGCAGCAAAGGATTAGAGGTAAAGACTGAAGCTTTCTTT.

The genes are TRBV2 and TRBJ2-7; 11 bases fit TRBD1. V shed 7 bases and J 7 bases; nucleotides not matched to a gene: 9. The CDR3 sequence is 14 residues long. Germline values: CDR1 SNHLY, CDR2 FYNNEI. This CDR3 is CASMNGQGAFEQYF. As DNA, the CDR3 is TGTGCCAGCATGAACGGACAGGGGGCGTTTGAGCAGTACTTC.

The V and J genes are TRBV28 and TRBJ1-2; the match to TRBD1 covers 8 bases. Germline CDR1 and CDR2: MDHEN and SYDVKM. The CDR3 consists of 16 residues. Losses at the gene ends were 8 bases for V and 3 bases for J; bases not matched to a gene: 14. The CDR3 protein is CASRRPWQGADYGYTF. The CDR3 DNA follows: TGTGCCAGCCGTAGACCGTGGCAGGGGGCGGACTATGGCTACACCTTC.

The chain links TRBV4-3 to TRBJ2-3; weak D call: TRBD2 (7 bases). V shed 0 bases and J shed 6 bases, with 10 bases lying between them. The CDR3 consists of 14 residues. Germline V lookup: CDR1 LGHNA, CDR2 YSLEER. DNA of the CDR3: TGCGCCAGCAGCCAAGATGAGGGGGGGGATACGCAGTATTTT. Protein sequence: CASSQDEGGDTQYF.

The chain couples TRBV25-1 to TRBJ1-6; D not certain. CDR3 length equals 13 residues. V dropped 2 bases and J dropped 7 bases, with 6 bases sitting between them. CDR1 and CDR2 (germline): MGHDK, SYGVNS. CDR3 in amino acids: CASSEVGNSPLHF. The CDR3 region has the DNA TGTGCCAGCAGTGAAGTCGGAAATTCACCCCTCCACTTT.

The chain recombines TRBV6-5 with TRBJ1-1, with D perhaps matching TRBD1 (5 bases). Trimming cost V 6 bases and J 2 bases, with 7 bases left between them. The CDR3 is made up of 12 amino acids. Germline V gene sequence: CDR1 MNHEY, CDR2 SVGAGI. CDR3 nucleotides: TGTGCCAGCAGAGACAGCAACACTGAAGCTTTCTTT. Encoded protein: CASRDSNTEAFF.

The chain couples TRBV11-2 to TRBJ2-7; a weak D match, TRBD1 (5 bases). Germline assignment: CDR1 SGHAT and CDR2 FQNNGV. This CDR3 spans 15 amino acids. The V end was cut by 4 bases, the J end by 0 bases, with 13 bases between. The chain's CDR3 is CASSSLWGGSYEQYF. As DNA, the CDR3 is TGTGCCAGCAGCTCGCTGTGGGGCGGCTCCTACGAGCAGTACTTC.

Written as DNA, the CDR3 is TGTGCCAGCTCACCAACAGGGGACCTATATGGCTACACCTTC. Amino acid sequence: CASSPTGDLYGYTF. This chain links TRBV18 with TRBJ1-2, with TRBD1 matching over 7 bases. The V gene's germline CDR1 is KGHSH and CDR2 LQKENI. The CDR3 length is 14 residues. After removal of 2 bases from V and 5 bases from J, the junction contained 5 bases not matched to a gene.

The rearrangement joins TRBV7-2 to TRBJ1-5; TRBD1 might be the D (6 bases). The CDR3 runs to 15 residues. Germline V gene data show CDR1 as SGHTA and CDR2 as FQGNSA. V lost 5 bases to trimming and J lost 5 bases, with 16 bases between them. The CDR3 sequence is CASSTQGLGDQPQHF. The CDR3 DNA sequence: TGTGCCAGCAGCACACAGGGCCTCGGGGATCAGCCCCAGCATTTT.

This chain links TRBV19 with TRBJ1-2; 8 bases are a match to TRBD1. The CDR3 has 13 residues. Germline lookup yields CDR1 LNHDA and CDR2 SQIVND (reference sequence). After removal of 3 bases from V and 5 bases from J, the junction contained 2 bases not matched to a gene. Written as DNA, the CDR3 is TGTGCCAGTAGTATGGGACAGGCTTATGGCTACACCTTC. It specifies CASSMGQAYGYTF.

J is TRBJ1-5 and V is TRBV10-2, with D maybe TRBD1 (6 bases). The V gene lost 0 bases and the J gene lost 9 bases, with 18 bases spanning the gap. Germline loops: CDR1 WSHSY, CDR2 SAAADI. The CDR3 totals 16 residues. The CDR3 nucleotides are TGCGCCAGCAGTGAGTCTATGACAGGCCGAGGGGTGCCCCAGCATTTT. Amino acid sequence: CASSESMTGRGVPQHF.

The J gene is TRBJ1-1, the V gene TRBV15, with TRBD1 matching 7 bases. The trim removed 0 bases at V and 7 bases at J, leaving 5 bases unmatched. This CDR3 has 14 amino acids. CDR1 and CDR2 from the germline V gene are LNHNV and YYDKDF (reference sequence). The CDR3 DNA is TGTGCCACCAGCAGAGACCGGGACAGTGATGAAGCTTTCTTT. Protein: CATSRDRDSDEAFF. The full variable domain, in which reference TRBV15 and TRBJ1-1 provide the parts outside the CDR3, is DAMVIQNPRYQVTQFGKPVTLSCSQTLNHNVMYWYQQKSSQAPKLLFHYYDKDFNNEADTPDNFQSRRPNTSFCFLDIRSPGLGDTAMYLCATSRDRDSDEAFFGQGTRLTVV.

The chain uses TRBV5-1 and TRBJ2-7; D remains ambiguous. V lost 0 bases and J lost 6, with 7 bases in between. The CDR3 runs to 12 residues. Germline CDR1 is SGHRS and CDR2 is YFSETQ. The CDR3 loop is CASSLDGVEQYF. CDR3 DNA: TGCGCCAGCAGCTTGGATGGGGTCGAGCAGTACTTC. The variable domain in full, completed from reference TRBV5-1 and TRBJ2-7, reads KAGVTQTPRYLIKTRGQQVTLSCSPISGHRSVSWYQQTPGQGLQFLFEYFSETQRNKGNFPGRFSGRQFSNSRSEMNVSTLELGDSALYLCASSLDGVEQYFGPGTRLTVT.

The chain carries TRBV4-1 and TRBJ1-2; 9 bases line up with TRBD1. V lost 0 bases and J lost 4; bases outside the gene matches: 6. Per germline, CDR1 MGHRA and CDR2 YSYEKL. There are 16 residues in the CDR3. For the CDR3, the DNA is TGCGCCAGCAGCCAAGAAGCCGGGACAGGGCCCTATGGCTACACCTTC. Translation gives CASSQEAGTGPYGYTF.

This clone was found once. The chain links TRBV9 to TRBJ2-5, with D perhaps given as TRBD1 or TRBD2 (5 bases each). The CDR3 sequence is 19 residues long. The germline V gene has CDR1 SGDLS and CDR2 YYNGEE. Trimming pared 3 bases from V and 1 base from J, leaving 25 bases between. The CDR3 region is CASSAKRGRERVFQETQYF. The CDR3 DNA reads TGTGCCAGCAGCGCCAAACGGGGCCGGGAAAGGGTATTCCAAGAGACCCAGTACTTC.

To note about this clone: A read error may account for a junction end that differs from germline. The chain combines TRBV10-3 with TRBJ1-2; no clear D gene. The germline V gene has CDR1 ENHRY and CDR2 SYGVKD. CDR3 length: 16 residues. The CDR3 DNA follows: TGTGCCATCAGCATCGAGACGGATGGACCCCTCTATGTCTACACCTTC. As protein: CAISIETDGPLYVYTF.

The chain uses TRBV19 and TRBJ1-2, with TRBD1 as a possible D gene (5 bases). Germline CDR1 LNHDA, CDR2 SQIVND (reference sequence). Trimming cost V 2 bases and J 4 bases, with 20 bases left between them. The CDR3 spans 17 residues. The CDR3 here is CASSISRAPSYGYGYTF. DNA for the CDR3: TGTGCCAGTAGTATATCCAGGGCCCCCTCTTACGGCTATGGCTACACCTTC.

This clone has a count of ten or more. This chain links TRBV2 with TRBJ2-7, with 7 bases fitting TRBD1. Losses at the gene ends were 8 bases for V and 2 bases for J; bases not matched to a gene: 9. CDR3 length: 14 amino acids. CDR1 and CDR2 (germline): SNHLY, FYNNEI. CDR3 in amino acids: CASSDVQGPYEQYF. The CDR3, as DNA: TGTGCCAGCTCAGACGTACAGGGGCCCTACGAGCAGTACTTC.

This sequence joins TRBV7-9 and TRBJ2-2; TRBD1 agrees at 9 bases. The CDR3 has 16 amino acids. J was trimmed by 1 base and V by 7 bases; bases with no gene match: 7. Germline V gives CDR1 SEHNR, CDR2 FQNEAQ (reference sequence). CDR3 in DNA: TGTGCCAGCACCAAGGGGGACAGGGTGAACACCGGGGAGCTGTTTTTT. Protein: CASTKGDRVNTGELFF.

The V gene is TRBV7-9, the J gene TRBJ2-1; unclear D gene. The V end was cut by 9 bases, the J end by 5 bases, with 17 bases between. The CDR3 loop spans 14 amino acids. Per germline, CDR1 SEHNR and CDR2 FQNEAQ (reference sequence). The DNA for the CDR3 is TGTGCCAGTGCCGCCGCTACCCTTAACAATGAGCAGTTCTTC. Residues: CASAAATLNNEQFF. The whole variable domain, filled in from reference TRBV7-9 and TRBJ2-1, reads DTGVSQNPRHKITKRGQNVTFRCDPISEHNRLYWYRQTLGQGPEFLTYFQNEAQLEKSRLLSDRFSAERPKGSFSTLEIQRTEQGDSAMYLCASAAATLNNEQFFGPGTRLTVL.

This chain uses TRBV5-4 with TRBJ2-7, with 11 nucleotides matching TRBD2. V lost 0 bases, J lost 0 bases, and 8 bases stayed unmatched. This CDR3 contains 18 residues. From germline, CDR1 is SGHNT and CDR2 YYREEE (reference sequence). CDR3 DNA: TGTGCCAGCAGCTTGGTGGCTAGCGGGGGGTTTTTCTCCTACGAGCAGTACTTC. Translation gives CASSLVASGGFFSYEQYF.

V and J are TRBV6-6 and TRBJ2-1, with D possibly matching TRBD2 (5 bases). The length of the CDR3 is 13 residues. CDR1 and CDR2 from the germline V gene are MNHNY and SVGAGI (reference sequence). V gave up 0 bases and J gave up 8 bases, with 8 bases separating them. For the CDR3, the DNA is TGTGCCAGCAGTTACTCGAGTAGCGATGAGCAGTTCTTC. It translates to CASSYSSSDEQFF.

The chain joins TRBV4-1 to TRBJ2-7, with D tentatively TRBD1 (6 bases). The length of the CDR3 is 16 residues. V lost 4 bases and J lost 0, with 16 bases in between. Germline CDR1 reads MGHRA; CDR2 reads YSYEKL. The CDR3 sequence: CASSRVGQPSSYEQYF. The CDR3 DNA is TGCGCCAGCAGCCGAGTTGGACAGCCGAGCTCCTACGAGCAGTACTTC.

The chain uses TRBV19 and TRBJ2-3; 15 positions match TRBD2. J lost 4 bases, V lost 6 bases, and 14 bases had no gene match. There are 19 residues in the CDR3. Germline V gene data show CDR1 as LNHDA and CDR2 as SQIVND (reference sequence). Written as DNA, the CDR3 is TGTGCCAGTAGAAGGACTAGCGGGGGGGCCAGGTTGAGTTCAGATACGCAGTATTTT. Its protein is CASRRTSGGARLSSDTQYF.

This sequence joins TRBV9 and TRBJ2-3; D remains unclear. The V gene lost 1 base and the J gene lost 5 bases, with 14 bases spanning the gap. CDR1 is SGDLS and CDR2 is YYNGEE in the germline V gene. This CDR3 has 15 amino acids. The DNA of the CDR3 is TGTGCCAGCAGCGTAATGAACAGCTTTGAAGATACGCAGTATTTT. The encoded protein is CASSVMNSFEDTQYF.